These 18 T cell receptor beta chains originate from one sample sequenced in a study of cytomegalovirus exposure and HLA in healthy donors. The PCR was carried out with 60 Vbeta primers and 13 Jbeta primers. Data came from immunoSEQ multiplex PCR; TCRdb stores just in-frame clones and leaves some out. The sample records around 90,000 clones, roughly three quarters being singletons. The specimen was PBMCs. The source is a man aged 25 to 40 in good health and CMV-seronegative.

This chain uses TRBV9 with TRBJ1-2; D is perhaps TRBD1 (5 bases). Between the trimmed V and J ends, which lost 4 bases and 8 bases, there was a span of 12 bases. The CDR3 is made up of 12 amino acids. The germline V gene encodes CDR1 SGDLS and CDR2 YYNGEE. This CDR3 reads CASSPGWAGYTF. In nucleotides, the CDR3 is TGTGCCAGCAGCCCAGGGTGGGCGGGCTACACCTTC.

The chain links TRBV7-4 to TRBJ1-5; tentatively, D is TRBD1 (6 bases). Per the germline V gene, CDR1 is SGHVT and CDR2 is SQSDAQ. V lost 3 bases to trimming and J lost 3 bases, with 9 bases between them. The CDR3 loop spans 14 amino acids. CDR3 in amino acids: CASSFTGINQPQHF. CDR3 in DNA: TGTGCCAGCAGCTTCACAGGGATCAATCAGCCCCAGCATTTT.

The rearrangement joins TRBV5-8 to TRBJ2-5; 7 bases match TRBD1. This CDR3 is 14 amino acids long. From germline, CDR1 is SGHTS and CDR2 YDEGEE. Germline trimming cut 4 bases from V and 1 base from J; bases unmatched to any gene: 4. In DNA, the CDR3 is TGTGCCAGCAGCCAGGGGGACCTCCAAGAGACCCAGTACTTC. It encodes CASSQGDLQETQYF.

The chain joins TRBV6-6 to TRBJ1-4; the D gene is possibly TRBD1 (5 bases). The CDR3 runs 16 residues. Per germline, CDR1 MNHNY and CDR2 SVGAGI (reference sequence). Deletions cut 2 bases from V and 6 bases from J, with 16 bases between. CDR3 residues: CASSYNARQGDEKLFF. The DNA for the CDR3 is TGTGCCAGCAGTTACAATGCGCGGCAGGGCGATGAAAAACTGTTTTTT.

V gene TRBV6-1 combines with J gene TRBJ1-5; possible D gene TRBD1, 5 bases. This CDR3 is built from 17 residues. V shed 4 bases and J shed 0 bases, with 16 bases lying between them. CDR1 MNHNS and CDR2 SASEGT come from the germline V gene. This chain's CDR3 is CASSGEFGAYSNQPQHF. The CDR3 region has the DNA TGTGCCAGCAGTGGGGAATTTGGGGCTTATAGCAATCAGCCCCAGCATTTT.

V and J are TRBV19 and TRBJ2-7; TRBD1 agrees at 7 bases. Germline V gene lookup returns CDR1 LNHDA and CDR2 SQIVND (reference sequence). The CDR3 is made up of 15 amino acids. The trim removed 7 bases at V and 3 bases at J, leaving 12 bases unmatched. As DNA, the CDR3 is TGTGCCAGTACTGACAGGGCCAATGGCGACTACGAGCAGTACTTC. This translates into CASTDRANGDYEQYF.

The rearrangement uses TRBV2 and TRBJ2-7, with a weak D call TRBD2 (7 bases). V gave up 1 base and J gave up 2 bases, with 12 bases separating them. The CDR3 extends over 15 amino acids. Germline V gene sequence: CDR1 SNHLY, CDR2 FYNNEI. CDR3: CASSEGGGRTYEQYF. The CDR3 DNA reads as TGTGCCAGCAGTGAAGGGGGGGGGCGGACCTACGAGCAGTACTTC.

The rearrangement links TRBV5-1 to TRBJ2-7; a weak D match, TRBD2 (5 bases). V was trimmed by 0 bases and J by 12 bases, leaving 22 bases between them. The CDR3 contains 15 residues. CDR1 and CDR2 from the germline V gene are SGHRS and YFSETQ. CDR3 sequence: CASSLAQDSSGVRYF. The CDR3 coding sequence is TGCGCCAGCAGCTTGGCTCAGGATTCCTCCGGGGTTCGGTACTTC.

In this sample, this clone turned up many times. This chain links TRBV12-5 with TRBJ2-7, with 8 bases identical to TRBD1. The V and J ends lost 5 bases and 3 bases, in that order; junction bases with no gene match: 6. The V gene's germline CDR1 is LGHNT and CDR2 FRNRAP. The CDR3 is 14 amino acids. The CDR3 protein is CASGLGQGNYEQYF. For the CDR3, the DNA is TGTGCTAGTGGTCTCGGACAGGGAAACTACGAGCAGTACTTC.

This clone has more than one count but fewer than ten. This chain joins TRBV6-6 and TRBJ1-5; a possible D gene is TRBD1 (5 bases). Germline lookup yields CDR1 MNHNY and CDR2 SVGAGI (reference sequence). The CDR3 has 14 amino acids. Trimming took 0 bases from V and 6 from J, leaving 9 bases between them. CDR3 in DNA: TGTGCCAGCAGTTACTCAGGGGCCAGTCAGCCCCAGCATTTT. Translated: CASSYSGASQPQHF.

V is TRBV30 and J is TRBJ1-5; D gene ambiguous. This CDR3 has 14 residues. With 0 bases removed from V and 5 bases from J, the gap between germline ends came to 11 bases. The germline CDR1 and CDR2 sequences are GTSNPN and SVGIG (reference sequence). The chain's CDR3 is CAWSVSSRDQPQHF. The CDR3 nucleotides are TGTGCCTGGAGTGTATCTTCTCGGGATCAGCCCCAGCATTTT.

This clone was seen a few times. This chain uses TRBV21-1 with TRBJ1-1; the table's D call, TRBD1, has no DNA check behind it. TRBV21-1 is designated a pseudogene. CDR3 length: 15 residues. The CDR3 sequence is CASSNPRQGFTEAFF. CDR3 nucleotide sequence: TGTGCCAGCAGCAACCCGCGACAGGGATTCACTGAAGCTTTCTTT.

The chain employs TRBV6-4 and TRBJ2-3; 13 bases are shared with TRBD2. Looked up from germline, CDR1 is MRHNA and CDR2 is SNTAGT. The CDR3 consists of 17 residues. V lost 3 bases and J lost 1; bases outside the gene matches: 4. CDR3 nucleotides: TGTGCCAGCAGTGAAACTAGCGGGGGGGCCGGCACAGATACGCAGTATTTT. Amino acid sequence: CASSETSGGAGTDTQYF.

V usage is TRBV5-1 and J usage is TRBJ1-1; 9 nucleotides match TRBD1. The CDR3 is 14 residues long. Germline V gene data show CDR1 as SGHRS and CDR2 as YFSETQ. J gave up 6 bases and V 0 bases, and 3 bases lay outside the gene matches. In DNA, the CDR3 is TGCGCCAGCAGCTTGGAGGGACAGGGCGCTGAAGCTTTCTTT. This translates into CASSLEGQGAEAFF.

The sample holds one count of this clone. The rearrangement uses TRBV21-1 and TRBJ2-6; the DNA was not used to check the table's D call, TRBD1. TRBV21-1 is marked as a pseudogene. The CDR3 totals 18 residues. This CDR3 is CASSKEGTDQSGANVLTF. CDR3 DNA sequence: TGTGCCAGCAGCAAAGAGGGGACAGACCAATCTGGGGCCAACGTCCTGACTTTC.

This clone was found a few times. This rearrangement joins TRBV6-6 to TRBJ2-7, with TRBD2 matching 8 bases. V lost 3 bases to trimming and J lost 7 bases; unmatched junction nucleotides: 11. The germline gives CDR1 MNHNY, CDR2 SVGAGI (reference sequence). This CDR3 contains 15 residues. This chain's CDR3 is CASSYTSGGPGEQYF. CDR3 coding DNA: TGTGCCAGCAGTTATACCAGCGGGGGCCCGGGGGAGCAGTACTTC.

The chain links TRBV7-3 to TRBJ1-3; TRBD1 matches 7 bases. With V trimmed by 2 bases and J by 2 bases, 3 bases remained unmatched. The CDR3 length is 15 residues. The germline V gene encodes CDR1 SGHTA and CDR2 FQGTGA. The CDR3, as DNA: TGTGCCAGCAGCTTATCGACAGGGACTGGAAACACCATATATTTT. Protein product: CASSLSTGTGNTIYF.

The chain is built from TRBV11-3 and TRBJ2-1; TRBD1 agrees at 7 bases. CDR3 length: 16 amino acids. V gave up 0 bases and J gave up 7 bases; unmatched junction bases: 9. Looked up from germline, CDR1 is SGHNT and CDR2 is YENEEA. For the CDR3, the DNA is TGTGCCAGCAGCTTAGAGCTGAGGACAGGTGGGAATGAGCAGTTCTTC. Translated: CASSLELRTGGNEQFF.